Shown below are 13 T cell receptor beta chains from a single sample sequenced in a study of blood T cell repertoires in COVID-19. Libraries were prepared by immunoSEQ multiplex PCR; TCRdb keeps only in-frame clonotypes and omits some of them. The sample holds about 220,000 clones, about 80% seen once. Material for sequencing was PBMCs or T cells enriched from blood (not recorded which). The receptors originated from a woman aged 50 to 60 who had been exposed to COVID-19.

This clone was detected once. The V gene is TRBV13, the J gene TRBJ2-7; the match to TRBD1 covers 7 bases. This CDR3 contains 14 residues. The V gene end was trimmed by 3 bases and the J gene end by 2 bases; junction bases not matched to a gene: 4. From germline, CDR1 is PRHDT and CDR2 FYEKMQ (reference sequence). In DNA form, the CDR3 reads TGTGCCAGCAGCTTGGGCAGGGGGACCTACGAGCAGTACTTC. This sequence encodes CASSLGRGTYEQYF.

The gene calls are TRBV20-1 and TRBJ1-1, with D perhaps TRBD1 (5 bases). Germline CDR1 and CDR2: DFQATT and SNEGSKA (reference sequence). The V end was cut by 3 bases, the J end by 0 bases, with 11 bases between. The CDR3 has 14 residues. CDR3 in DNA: TGCAGTGCTAGTAGGGGCGGGGTGAACACTGAAGCTTTCTTT. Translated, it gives CSASRGGVNTEAFF.

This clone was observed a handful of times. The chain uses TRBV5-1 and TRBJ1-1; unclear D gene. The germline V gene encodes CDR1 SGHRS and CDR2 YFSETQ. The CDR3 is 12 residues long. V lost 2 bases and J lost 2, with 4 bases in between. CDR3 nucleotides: TGCGCCAGCAGCTTAATAAACACTGAAGCTTTCTTT. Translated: CASSLINTEAFF.

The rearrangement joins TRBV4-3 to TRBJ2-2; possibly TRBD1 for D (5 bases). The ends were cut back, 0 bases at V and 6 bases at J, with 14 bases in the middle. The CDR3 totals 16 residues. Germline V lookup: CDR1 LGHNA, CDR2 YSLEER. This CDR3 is CASSQDLGLEAGELFF. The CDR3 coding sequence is TGCGCCAGCAGCCAAGATCTGGGGCTGGAAGCCGGGGAGCTGTTTTTT.

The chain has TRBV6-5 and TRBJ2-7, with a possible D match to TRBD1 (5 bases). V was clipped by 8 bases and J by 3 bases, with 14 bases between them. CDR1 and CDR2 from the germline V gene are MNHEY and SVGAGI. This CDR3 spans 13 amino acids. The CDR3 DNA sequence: TGTGCCAGCGGTAGGGGCATGCGCTACGAGCAGTACTTC. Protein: CASGRGMRYEQYF.

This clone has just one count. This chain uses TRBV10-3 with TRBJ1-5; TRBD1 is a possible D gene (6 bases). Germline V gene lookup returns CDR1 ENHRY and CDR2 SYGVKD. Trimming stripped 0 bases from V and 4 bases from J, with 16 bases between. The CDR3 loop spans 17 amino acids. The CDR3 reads CAISESRSGVGNQPQHF. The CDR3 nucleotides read TGTGCCATCAGTGAGTCGAGGTCAGGGGTTGGAAATCAGCCCCAGCATTTT.

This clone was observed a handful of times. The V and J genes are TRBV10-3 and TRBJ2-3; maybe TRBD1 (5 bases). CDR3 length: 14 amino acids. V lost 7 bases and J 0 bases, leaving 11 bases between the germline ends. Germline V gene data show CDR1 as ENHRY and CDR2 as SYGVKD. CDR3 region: CAIKQELSTDTQYF. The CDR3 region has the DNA TGTGCCATCAAACAGGAACTTAGCACAGATACGCAGTATTTT.

The CDR3 protein is CASSYSSRLGNQPQHF. In DNA, the CDR3 is TGTGCCAGCAGTTACTCGAGCCGCTTAGGCAATCAGCCCCAGCATTTT. The chain combines TRBV6-6 with TRBJ1-5; D is unresolved. The CDR3 contains 16 residues. The V end lost 0 bases, the J end lost 2 bases, and 11 bases lay between the germline ends. Germline V gene lookup returns CDR1 MNHNY and CDR2 SVGAGI (reference sequence).

DNA of the CDR3: TGTGCCAGCAGCCAAGCGCGGGGGGGCCTGGAGACCCAGTACTTC. Its translation: CASSQARGGLETQYF. The chain couples TRBV3-1 (or the pseudogene TRBV3-2) to TRBJ2-5; TRBD2 aligns across 9 bases. V lost 1 base and J lost 5; bases outside the gene matches: 5. The CDR3 loop spans 15 amino acids. CDR1 is LGHDT and CDR2 is YNNKEL in the germline V gene (reference sequence).

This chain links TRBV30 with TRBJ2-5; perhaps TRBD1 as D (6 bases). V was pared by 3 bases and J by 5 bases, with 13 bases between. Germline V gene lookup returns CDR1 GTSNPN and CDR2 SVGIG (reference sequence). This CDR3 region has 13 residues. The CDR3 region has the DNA TGTGCCTGGAGACTACAGGGCCGGGAGACCCAGTACTTC. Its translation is CAWRLQGRETQYF.

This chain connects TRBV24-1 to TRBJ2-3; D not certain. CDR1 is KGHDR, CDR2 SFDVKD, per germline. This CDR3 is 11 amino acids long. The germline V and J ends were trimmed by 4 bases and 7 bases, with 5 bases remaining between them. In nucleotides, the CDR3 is TGTGCCACCAGTGACGGTTATACGCAGTATTTT. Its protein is CATSDGYTQYF.

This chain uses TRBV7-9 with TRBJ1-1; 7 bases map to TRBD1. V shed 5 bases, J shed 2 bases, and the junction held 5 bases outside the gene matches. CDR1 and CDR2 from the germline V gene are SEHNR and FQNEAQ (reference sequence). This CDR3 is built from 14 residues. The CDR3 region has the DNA TGTGCCAGCAGCCCCGGGGACAGCAACACTGAAGCTTTCTTT. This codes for CASSPGDSNTEAFF.

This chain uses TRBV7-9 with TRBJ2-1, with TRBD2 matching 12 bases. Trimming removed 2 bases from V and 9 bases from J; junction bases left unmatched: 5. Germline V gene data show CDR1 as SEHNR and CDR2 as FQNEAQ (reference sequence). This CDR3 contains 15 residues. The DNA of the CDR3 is TGTGCCAGCAGCTTAATGACTAGCGGGGGAGGTGAGCAGTTCTTC. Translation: CASSLMTSGGGEQFF.